One T cell receptor beta chain is described in this entry. This entry is derived from a study of cytomegalovirus exposure and HLA in healthy donors. The PCR ran on 60 Vbeta and 13 Jbeta primers. The table came from immunoSEQ multiplex PCR; TCRdb's copy has only in-frame clones and leaves some out. The sample includes 150,000 to 200,000 clones, approximately 84% seen only once; the top ten take less than 1.5%. V lost 5 bases and J lost 2; bases outside the gene matches: 5. This CDR3 spans 14 amino acids. The germline CDR1 and CDR2 sequences are LNHDA and SQIVND (reference sequence). The clonotype originates from a girl aged 5 to 17 in good health and CMV-seropositive. Sample: PBMCs. This chain links TRBV19 with TRBJ2-5; 7 bases line up with TRBD1. The CDR3 DNA reads TGTGCCAGTAGTGTTGGGACAGTTCAAGAGACCCAGTACTTC. Residues: CASSVGTVQETQYF.